Each of the 10 T cell receptor beta chains below was sequenced from the same sample in a study of cytomegalovirus exposure and HLA in healthy donors listed by TCRdb under 2017. The library came from the immunoSEQ multiplex PCR assay. A mixture of 60 forward primers for TCR Vbeta segments and 13 reverse primers for TCR Jbeta segments was used in the multiplex PCR. What TCRdb holds here is the immuneACCESS table cut down to in-frame rearrangements. Part of the clones is not present; checked against another copy, under half of the missing clones reflect an unresolved V gene, and the others are unexplained. The sample contains approximately 140,000 clones, about 60% of them found a single time. Under 7.5% of the sample comes from the top ten. The material sequenced was PBMCs. These receptors were obtained from a woman in her fifties or sixties in good health and CMV-seropositive.

The rearrangement joins TRBV5-1 to TRBJ1-1; D uncertain. There are 12 residues in the CDR3. With 7 bases removed from V and 2 bases from J, the gap between germline ends came to 9 bases. Germline V gives CDR1 SGHRS, CDR2 YFSETQ. CDR3 DNA: TGCGCCAGCGGAGACCCTAACACTGAAGCTTTCTTT. This codes for CASGDPNTEAFF.

The V and J genes are TRBV6-1 and TRBJ2-7, with D possibly TRBD2 on 5 matching bases. The germline V gene has CDR1 MNHNS and CDR2 SASEGT. Trimming left V 4 bases short and J 5 bases short, with 9 bases between. CDR3 size: 12 residues. This chain's CDR3 is CASSGPGDEQYF. CDR3 sequence (DNA): TGTGCCAGCAGTGGCCCCGGGGACGAGCAGTACTTC.

The chain joins TRBV28 to TRBJ2-1; 11 bases line up with TRBD2. From germline, CDR1 is MDHEN and CDR2 SYDVKM. Trimming at V came to 5 bases and at J to 8 bases, leaving 14 bases not matched to a gene. There are 17 residues in the CDR3. This chain's CDR3 is CASSTQLAGEVGDEQFF. The CDR3 region has the DNA TGTGCCAGCAGTACCCAACTAGCGGGAGAGGTAGGCGATGAGCAGTTCTTC.

This clone was observed a few times. The CDR3 is CASSPPTSGVYNEQFF. In DNA, the CDR3 is TGTGCCAGCAGCCCACCGACTAGCGGAGTTTACAATGAGCAGTTCTTC. The V call is TRBV7-9, the J call TRBJ2-1; 9 nucleotides line up with TRBD2. CDR3 length: 16 amino acids. Germline CDR1 is SEHNR and CDR2 is FQNEAQ (reference sequence). V shed 5 bases and J 4 bases; nucleotides not matched to a gene: 9.

The chain has TRBV28 and TRBJ1-3, with 12 positions matching TRBD1. CDR1 and CDR2 (germline): MDHEN, SYDVKM. J was trimmed by 3 bases and V by 5 bases; bases with no gene match: 8. This CDR3 is 17 amino acids long. In DNA, the CDR3 is TGTGCCAGCAGTCCCGGGACAGGGGGCGCGGGTGGAAACACCATATATTTT. Amino acids: CASSPGTGGAGGNTIYF.

The sample holds a few counts of this clone. V and J are TRBV6-6 and TRBJ1-1, with D possibly TRBD1 on 5 matching bases. Trimming removed 9 bases at V and 7 bases at J, with 15 bases between. Germline loops: CDR1 MNHNY, CDR2 SVGAGI (reference sequence). The CDR3 has 12 residues. The DNA of the CDR3 is TGTGCCAGTACGTGGGGGGAGGGTGAAGCTTTCTTT. Encoded protein: CASTWGEGEAFF.

This chain links TRBV6-1 with TRBJ2-3; D gene uncertain. Trimming removed 3 bases at V and 4 bases at J, with 11 bases between. Germline-derived CDR1 and CDR2 are MNHNS and SASEGT. The CDR3 is made up of 14 amino acids. CDR3: CASSDGWQADTQYF. The CDR3 DNA reads as TGTGCCAGCAGTGATGGCTGGCAGGCAGATACGCAGTATTTT.

The V and J genes are TRBV19 and TRBJ2-3, with D maybe TRBD2 (6 bases). The CDR3 length is 14 residues. Germline lookup yields CDR1 LNHDA and CDR2 SQIVND (reference sequence). Trimming cost V 5 bases and J 0 bases, with 9 bases left between them. The chain's CDR3 is CASSGTLSTDTQYF. CDR3 nucleotides: TGTGCCAGTAGTGGGACTCTTAGCACAGATACGCAGTATTTT.

The rearrangement joins TRBV18 to TRBJ2-3; 8 bases agree with TRBD2. From germline, CDR1 is KGHSH and CDR2 LQKENI. This CDR3 region has 17 residues. Trimming removed 4 bases from V and 0 bases from J; junction bases left unmatched: 9. The CDR3 region is CASSRSGAGTSTDTQYF. In nucleotides, the CDR3 is TGTGCCAGCTCACGTAGCGGGGCAGGGACTAGCACAGATACGCAGTATTTT.

The chain has TRBV6-6 and TRBJ1-2; the D gene is possibly TRBD1 (5 bases). CDR3 length: 13 residues. From germline, CDR1 is MNHNY and CDR2 SVGAGI (reference sequence). V lost 5 bases, J lost 4 bases, and 11 bases lay in between. CDR3 region: CASSTGPSYGYTF. CDR3 nucleotide sequence: TGTGCCAGCAGTACAGGACCGTCCTATGGCTACACCTTC.